Following are 14 T cell receptor beta chains from one sample sequenced in a study of blood T cell repertoires in COVID-19. Assay used: immunoSEQ multiplex PCR; TCRdb lists only in-frame clones, some missing. The sample holds about 49,000 clones, 90% to 95% seen once. The source material was peripheral blood. These receptor sequences come from a man aged 55 to 70 with COVID-19, enrolled during active disease.

The rearrangement uses TRBV6-5 and TRBJ2-3, with D possibly being TRBD2 (5 bases). Germline CDR1 is MNHEY and CDR2 is SVGAGI. The CDR3 extends over 16 amino acids. The germline V and J ends were trimmed by 3 bases and 0 bases, with 13 bases remaining between them. The chain's CDR3 is CASSYWAGVSTDTQYF. As DNA, the CDR3 is TGTGCCAGCAGTTATTGGGCCGGGGTAAGCACAGATACGCAGTATTTT.

The CDR3 region is CATRGGYEQYF. CDR3 DNA: TGCGCCACACGGGGGGGCTACGAGCAGTACTTC. The chain recombines TRBV23-1 with TRBJ2-7; 8 bases are shared with TRBD2. TRBV23-1 is labeled an ORF, and its function is uncertain. The CDR3 spans 11 residues. Trimming at V came to 10 bases and at J to 3 bases, leaving 2 bases not matched to a gene.

V and J are TRBV28 and TRBJ2-1; D may be TRBD1 (8 bases). The CDR3 runs 15 residues. Trimming removed 6 bases from V and 8 bases from J, with 20 bases in between. CDR1 and CDR2 (germline): MDHEN, SYDVKM. DNA for the CDR3: TGTGCCAGCAGCCCACCACAGGGGGGGGGCTATGAGCAGTTCTTC. As protein: CASSPPQGGGYEQFF.

This clone was counted only a few times. V gene TRBV5-1 combines with J gene TRBJ1-2, with a tentative D call TRBD1 (6 bases). Looked up from germline, CDR1 is SGHRS and CDR2 is YFSETQ. The CDR3 totals 13 residues. Trimming took off 0 bases at V and 6 bases at J, with 9 bases between the two ends. The CDR3: CASSLEQGNGYTF. DNA for the CDR3: TGCGCCAGCAGCTTGGAACAGGGTAATGGCTACACCTTC. The variable domain in full, completed from reference TRBV5-1 and TRBJ1-2, reads KAGVTQTPRYLIKTRGQQVTLSCSPISGHRSVSWYQQTPGQGLQFLFEYFSETQRNKGNFPGRFSGRQFSNSRSEMNVSTLELGDSALYLCASSLEQGNGYTFGSGTRLTVV.

The chain couples TRBV5-1 to TRBJ1-2; TRBD1 aligns across 8 bases. The length of the CDR3 is 16 residues. The germline V gene encodes CDR1 SGHRS and CDR2 YFSETQ. With V trimmed by 4 bases and J by 2 bases, 10 bases remained unmatched. CDR3 nucleotide sequence: TGCGCCAGCAGCCGGACGACAGGGGTTAAAAACTATGGCTACACCTTC. It encodes CASSRTTGVKNYGYTF.

This chain joins TRBV5-1 and TRBJ1-6, with TRBD1 identical over 10 bases. Germline-derived CDR1 and CDR2 are SGHRS and YFSETQ. Trimming at V came to 3 bases and at J to 9 bases, leaving 9 bases not matched to a gene. The CDR3 totals 16 residues. CDR3 bases: TGCGCCAGCAGCTATTCCGGACAGGGGGAAGGTTCACCCCTCCACTTT. Protein: CASSYSGQGEGSPLHF.

V and J are TRBV4-1 and TRBJ2-3; 9 bases are shared with TRBD2. The trim removed 4 bases at V and 2 bases at J, leaving 7 bases unmatched. This CDR3 region has 16 residues. From germline, CDR1 is MGHRA and CDR2 YSYEKL. CDR3 sequence reads: CASSRQSGGNTDTQYF. The CDR3 nucleotides read TGCGCCAGCAGCCGACAAAGCGGGGGGAACACAGATACGCAGTATTTT.

V gene TRBV18 combines with J gene TRBJ1-1; tentatively, D is TRBD1 (6 bases). The V gene's germline CDR1 is KGHSH and CDR2 LQKENI. V lost 1 base to trimming and J lost 0 bases, with 9 bases between them. There are 15 residues in the CDR3. CDR3: CASSPRGQMNTEAFF. The CDR3 coding sequence is TGTGCCAGCTCACCACGGGGGCAGATGAACACTGAAGCTTTCTTT.

This chain joins TRBV19 and TRBJ1-5; perhaps TRBD1 as D (5 bases). Germline V lookup: CDR1 LNHDA, CDR2 SQIVND (reference sequence). V was pared by 7 bases and J by 2 bases, with 18 bases between. CDR3 length: 16 amino acids. The CDR3 sequence is CASNGGPGSGNQPQHF. DNA for the CDR3: TGTGCCAGTAACGGGGGTCCAGGGAGCGGCAATCAGCCCCAGCATTTT.

This rearrangement joins TRBV28 to TRBJ1-5; D may be TRBD1 (6 bases). V gave up 7 bases and J gave up 5 bases, with 15 bases separating them. CDR1 MDHEN and CDR2 SYDVKM come from the germline V gene. The CDR3 totals 14 residues. CDR3 nucleotides: TGTGCCAGCATGGGACACGCCAAGTATCAGCCCCAGCATTTT. This gives the protein CASMGHAKYQPQHF.

The genes are TRBV5-1 and TRBJ2-5, with D unresolved. V shed 5 bases and J shed 5 bases, with 13 bases lying between them. The germline V gene encodes CDR1 SGHRS and CDR2 YFSETQ. CDR3 size: 13 residues. The CDR3 DNA follows: TGCGCCAGCAGTCCGGCCCCGGAGGAGACCCAGTACTTC. Translating it yields CASSPAPEETQYF.

In its sample, this clone was seen once. The rearrangement uses TRBV18 and TRBJ2-7; 13 bases map to TRBD2. Trimming cost V 3 bases and J 0 bases; bases outside gene matches: 5. CDR3 length equals 17 residues. CDR1 and CDR2 from the germline V gene are KGHSH and LQKENI. Here the CDR3 reads CASSPPGLAGLSYEQYF. In DNA, the CDR3 is TGTGCCAGCTCACCGCCGGGACTAGCGGGACTCTCCTACGAGCAGTACTTC.

This chain links TRBV5-4 with TRBJ2-2, with D unresolved. Between the trimmed V and J ends, which lost 4 bases and 1 base, there was a span of 17 bases. Germline V gene lookup returns CDR1 SGHNT and CDR2 YYREEE (reference sequence). The CDR3 runs 17 residues. The CDR3 coding sequence is TGTGCCAGCAGCACCGGGTCCACGAGACTGAACACCGGGGAGCTGTTTTTT. Amino acids: CASSTGSTRLNTGELFF.

V usage is TRBV3-1 (or the pseudogene TRBV3-2) and J usage is TRBJ2-7, with 8 positions matching TRBD2. Germline V lookup: CDR1 LGHDT, CDR2 YNNKEL (reference sequence). The CDR3 consists of 16 residues. V gave up 0 bases and J gave up 3 bases; unmatched junction bases: 7. DNA of the CDR3: TGTGCCAGCAGCCAAGAAGGGCGGGAGGATTACTACGAGCAGTACTTC. This codes for CASSQEGREDYYEQYF.